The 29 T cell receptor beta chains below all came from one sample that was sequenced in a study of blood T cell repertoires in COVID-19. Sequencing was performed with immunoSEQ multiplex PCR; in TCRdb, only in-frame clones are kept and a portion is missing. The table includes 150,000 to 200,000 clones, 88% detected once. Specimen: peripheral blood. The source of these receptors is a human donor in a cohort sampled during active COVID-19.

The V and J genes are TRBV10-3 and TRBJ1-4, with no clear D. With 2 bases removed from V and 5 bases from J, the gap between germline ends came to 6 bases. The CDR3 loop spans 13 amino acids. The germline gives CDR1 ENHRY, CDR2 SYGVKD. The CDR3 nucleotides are TGTGCCATCAGTGAGGGCAGGAATGAAAAACTGTTTTTT. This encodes CAISEGRNEKLFF.

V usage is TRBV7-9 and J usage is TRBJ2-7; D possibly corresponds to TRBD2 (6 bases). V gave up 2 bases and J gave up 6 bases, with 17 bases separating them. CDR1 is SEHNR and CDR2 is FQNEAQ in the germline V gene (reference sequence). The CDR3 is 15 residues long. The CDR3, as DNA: TGTGCCAGCAGCTTACTTCGACTAGGTGGAGCCGAGCAGTACTTC. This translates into CASSLLRLGGAEQYF.

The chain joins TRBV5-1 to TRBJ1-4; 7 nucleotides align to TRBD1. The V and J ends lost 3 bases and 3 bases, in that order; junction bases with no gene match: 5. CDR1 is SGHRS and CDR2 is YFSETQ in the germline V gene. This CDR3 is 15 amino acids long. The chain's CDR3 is CASSSFGTANEKLFF. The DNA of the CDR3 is TGCGCCAGCAGCTCGTTCGGGACAGCTAATGAAAAACTGTTTTTT. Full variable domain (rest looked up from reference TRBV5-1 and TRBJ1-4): KAGVTQTPRYLIKTRGQQVTLSCSPISGHRSVSWYQQTPGQGLQFLFEYFSETQRNKGNFPGRFSGRQFSNSRSEMNVSTLELGDSALYLCASSSFGTANEKLFFGSGTQLSVL.

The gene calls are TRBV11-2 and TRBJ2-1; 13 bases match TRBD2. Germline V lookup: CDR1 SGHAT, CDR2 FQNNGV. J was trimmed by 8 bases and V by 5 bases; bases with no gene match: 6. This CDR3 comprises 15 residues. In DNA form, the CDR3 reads TGTGCCAGCAGCGCACTAGCGGGAGGGCCCCATGAGCAGTTCTTC. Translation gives CASSALAGGPHEQFF.

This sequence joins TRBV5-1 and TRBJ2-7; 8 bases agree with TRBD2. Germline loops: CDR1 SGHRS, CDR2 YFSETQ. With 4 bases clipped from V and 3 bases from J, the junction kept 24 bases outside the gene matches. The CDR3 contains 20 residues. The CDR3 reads CASSRPGGLPHTTSGYEQYF. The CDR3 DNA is TGCGCCAGCAGCCGCCCCGGCGGCTTACCACATACTACTAGCGGCTACGAGCAGTACTTC.

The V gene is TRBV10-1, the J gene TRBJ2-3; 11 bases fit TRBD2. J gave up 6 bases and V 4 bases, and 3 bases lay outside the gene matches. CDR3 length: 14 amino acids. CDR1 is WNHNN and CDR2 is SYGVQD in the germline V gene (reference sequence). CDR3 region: CASSATSGSDTQYF. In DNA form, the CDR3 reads TGCGCCAGCAGTGCCACTAGCGGGAGTGATACGCAGTATTTT.

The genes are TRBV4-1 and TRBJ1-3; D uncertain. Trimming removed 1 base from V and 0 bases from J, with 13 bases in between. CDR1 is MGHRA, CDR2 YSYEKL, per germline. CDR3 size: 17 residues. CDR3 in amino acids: CASSQAMTDFSGNTIYF. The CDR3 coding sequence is TGCGCCAGCAGCCAAGCGATGACGGACTTCTCTGGAAACACCATATATTTT.

CDR3: CASSAGGMPGDTQYF. For the CDR3, the DNA is TGTGCCAGCAGCGCGGGGGGCATGCCAGGAGATACGCAGTATTTT. This rearrangement joins TRBV9 to TRBJ2-3, with TRBD2 as a possible D gene (7 bases). From germline, CDR1 is SGDLS and CDR2 YYNGEE. Trimming cost V 3 bases and J 5 bases, with 16 bases left between them. CDR3 size: 15 residues.

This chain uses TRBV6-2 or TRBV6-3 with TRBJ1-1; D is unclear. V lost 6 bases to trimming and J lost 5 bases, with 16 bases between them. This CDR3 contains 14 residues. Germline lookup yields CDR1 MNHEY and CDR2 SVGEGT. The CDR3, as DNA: TGTGCCAGCAGACCTATTGAGGGAAGGACTGAAGCTTTCTTT. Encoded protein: CASRPIEGRTEAFF.

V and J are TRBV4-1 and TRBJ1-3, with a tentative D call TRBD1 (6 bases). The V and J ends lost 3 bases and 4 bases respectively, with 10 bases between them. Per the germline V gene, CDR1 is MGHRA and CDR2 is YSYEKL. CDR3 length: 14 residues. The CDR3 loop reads CASSQGAKGNTIYF. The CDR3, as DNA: TGCGCCAGCAGCCAGGGGGCGAAGGGAAACACCATATATTTT.

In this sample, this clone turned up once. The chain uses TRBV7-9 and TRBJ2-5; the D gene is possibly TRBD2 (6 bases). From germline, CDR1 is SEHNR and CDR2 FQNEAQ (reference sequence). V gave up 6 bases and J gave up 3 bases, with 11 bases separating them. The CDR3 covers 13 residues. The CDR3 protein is CASSIGGKETQYF. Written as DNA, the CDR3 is TGTGCCAGCAGTATTGGGGGGAAAGAGACCCAGTACTTC.

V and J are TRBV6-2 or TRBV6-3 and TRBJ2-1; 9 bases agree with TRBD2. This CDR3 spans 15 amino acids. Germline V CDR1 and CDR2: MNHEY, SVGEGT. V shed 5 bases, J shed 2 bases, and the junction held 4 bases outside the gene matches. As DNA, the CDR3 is TGTGCCAGCAGTGCGGGGGGGCCTACCTACAATGAGCAGTTCTTC. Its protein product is CASSAGGPTYNEQFF.

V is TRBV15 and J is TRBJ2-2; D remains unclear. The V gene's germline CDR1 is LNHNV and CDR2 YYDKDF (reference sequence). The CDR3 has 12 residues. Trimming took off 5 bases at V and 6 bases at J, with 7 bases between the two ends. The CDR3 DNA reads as TGTGCCACCAGCCGCGTCTCCGGGGAGCTGTTTTTT. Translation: CATSRVSGELFF. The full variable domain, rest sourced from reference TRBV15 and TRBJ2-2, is DAMVIQNPRYQVTQFGKPVTLSCSQTLNHNVMYWYQQKSSQAPKLLFHYYDKDFNNEADTPDNFQSRRPNTSFCFLDIRSPGLGDTAMYLCATSRVSGELFFGEGSRLTVL.

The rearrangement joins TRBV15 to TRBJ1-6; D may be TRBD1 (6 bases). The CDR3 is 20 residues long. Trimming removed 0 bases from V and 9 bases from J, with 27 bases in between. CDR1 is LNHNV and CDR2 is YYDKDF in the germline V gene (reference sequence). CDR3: CATSRDTGTSTRGRASPLHF. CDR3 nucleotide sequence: TGTGCCACCAGCAGAGATACGGGGACCTCTACGCGGGGGCGGGCTTCACCCCTCCACTTT.

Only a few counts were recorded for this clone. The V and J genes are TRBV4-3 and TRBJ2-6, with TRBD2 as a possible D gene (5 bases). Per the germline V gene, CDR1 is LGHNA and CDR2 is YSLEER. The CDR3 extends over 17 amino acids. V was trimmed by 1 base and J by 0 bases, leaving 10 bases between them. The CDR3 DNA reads TGCGCCAGCAGCCAAGCGGACTCTTCCTCTGGGGCCAACGTCCTGACTTTC. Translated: CASSQADSSSGANVLTF.

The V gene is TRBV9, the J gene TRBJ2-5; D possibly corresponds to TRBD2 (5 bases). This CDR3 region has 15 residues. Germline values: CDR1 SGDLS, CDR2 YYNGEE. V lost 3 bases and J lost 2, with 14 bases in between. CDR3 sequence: CASSGGSLPQETQYF. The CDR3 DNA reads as TGTGCCAGCAGCGGCGGGTCCCTCCCTCAAGAGACCCAGTACTTC.

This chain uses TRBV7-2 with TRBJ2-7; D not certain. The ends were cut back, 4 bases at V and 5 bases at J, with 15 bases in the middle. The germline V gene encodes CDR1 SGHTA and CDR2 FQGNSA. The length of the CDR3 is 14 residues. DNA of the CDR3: TGTGCCAGCAGCTCCCAGCGCCTGGCGGACGAGCAGTACTTC. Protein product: CASSSQRLADEQYF.

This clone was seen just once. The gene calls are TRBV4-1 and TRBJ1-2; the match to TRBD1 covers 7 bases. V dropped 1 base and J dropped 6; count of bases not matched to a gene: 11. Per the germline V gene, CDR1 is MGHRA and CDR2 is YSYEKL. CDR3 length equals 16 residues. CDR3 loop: CASSQGYNRGGDGYTF. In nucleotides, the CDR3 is TGCGCCAGCAGCCAAGGGTACAACAGGGGCGGAGATGGCTACACCTTC.

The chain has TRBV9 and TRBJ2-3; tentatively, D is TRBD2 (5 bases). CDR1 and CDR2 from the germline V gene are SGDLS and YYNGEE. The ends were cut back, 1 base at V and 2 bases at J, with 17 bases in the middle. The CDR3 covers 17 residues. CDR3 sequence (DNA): TGTGCCAGCAGCGTACTAGCTAGTTCATTATACACAGATACGCAGTATTTT. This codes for CASSVLASSLYTDTQYF.

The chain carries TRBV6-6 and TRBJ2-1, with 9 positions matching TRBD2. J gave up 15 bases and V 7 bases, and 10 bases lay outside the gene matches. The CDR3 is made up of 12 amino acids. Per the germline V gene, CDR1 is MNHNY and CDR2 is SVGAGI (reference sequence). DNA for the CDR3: TGTGCCAGCAATAGGGCTAGCGGGGAGGGGTTCTTC. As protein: CASNRASGEGFF.

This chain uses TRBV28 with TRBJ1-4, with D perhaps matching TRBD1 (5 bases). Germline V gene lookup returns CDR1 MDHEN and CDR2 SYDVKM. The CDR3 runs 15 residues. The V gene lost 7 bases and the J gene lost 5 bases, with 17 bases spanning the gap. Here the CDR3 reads CASTLGLSRNEKLFF. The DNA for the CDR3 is TGTGCCAGCACCCTGGGACTTTCTCGAAATGAAAAACTGTTTTTT.

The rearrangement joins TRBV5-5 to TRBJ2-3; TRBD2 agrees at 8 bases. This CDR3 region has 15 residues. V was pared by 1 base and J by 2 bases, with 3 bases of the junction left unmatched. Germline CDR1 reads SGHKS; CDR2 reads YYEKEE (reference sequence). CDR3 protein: CASSLRGGSTDTQYF. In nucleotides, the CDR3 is TGTGCCAGCAGCTTGCGCGGGGGGTCCACAGATACGCAGTATTTT.

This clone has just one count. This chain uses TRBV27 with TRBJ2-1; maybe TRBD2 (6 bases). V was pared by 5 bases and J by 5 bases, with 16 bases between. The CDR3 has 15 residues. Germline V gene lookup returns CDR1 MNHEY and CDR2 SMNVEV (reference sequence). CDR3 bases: TGTGCCAGCAGTACTAGCTTTATCCCCAACAATGAGCAGTTCTTC. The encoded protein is CASSTSFIPNNEQFF.

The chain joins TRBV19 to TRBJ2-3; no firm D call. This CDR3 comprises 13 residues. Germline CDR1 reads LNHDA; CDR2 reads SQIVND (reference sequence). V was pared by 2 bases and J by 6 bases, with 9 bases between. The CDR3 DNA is TGTGCCAGTAGTATACGACTTAGGGATACGCAGTATTTT. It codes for CASSIRLRDTQYF. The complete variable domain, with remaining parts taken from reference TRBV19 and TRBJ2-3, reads DGGITQSPKYLFRKEGQNVTLSCEQNLNHDAMYWYRQDPGQGLRLIYYSQIVNDFQKGDIAEGYSVSREKKESFPLTVTSAQKNPTAFYLCASSIRLRDTQYFGPGTRLTVL.

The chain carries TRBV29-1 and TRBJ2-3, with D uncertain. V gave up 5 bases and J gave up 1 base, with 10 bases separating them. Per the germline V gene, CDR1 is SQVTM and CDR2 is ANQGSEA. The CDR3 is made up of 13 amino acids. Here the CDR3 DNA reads TGCAGCGTTTTCAGGTGGGGCACAGATACGCAGTATTTT. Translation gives CSVFRWGTDTQYF.

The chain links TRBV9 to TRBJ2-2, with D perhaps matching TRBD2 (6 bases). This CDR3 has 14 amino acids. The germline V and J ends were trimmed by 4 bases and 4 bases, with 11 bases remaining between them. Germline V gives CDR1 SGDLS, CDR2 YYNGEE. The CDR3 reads CASSTRLGTGELFF. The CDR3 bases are TGTGCCAGCAGCACAAGACTAGGCACCGGGGAGCTGTTTTTT.

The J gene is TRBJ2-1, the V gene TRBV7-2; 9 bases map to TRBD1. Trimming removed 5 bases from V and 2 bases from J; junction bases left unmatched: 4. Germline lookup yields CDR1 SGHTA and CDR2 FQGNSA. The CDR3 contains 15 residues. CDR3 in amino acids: CASSEGQGPYNEQFF. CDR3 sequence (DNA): TGTGCCAGCAGCGAGGGACAGGGCCCCTACAATGAGCAGTTCTTC.

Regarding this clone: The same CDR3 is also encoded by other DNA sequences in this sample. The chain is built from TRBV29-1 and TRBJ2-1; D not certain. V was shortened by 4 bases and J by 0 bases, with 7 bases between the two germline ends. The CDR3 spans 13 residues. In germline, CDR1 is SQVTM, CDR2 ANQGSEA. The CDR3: CSVARSSYNEQFF. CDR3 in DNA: TGCAGCGTTGCTAGGAGCTCCTACAATGAGCAGTTCTTC.

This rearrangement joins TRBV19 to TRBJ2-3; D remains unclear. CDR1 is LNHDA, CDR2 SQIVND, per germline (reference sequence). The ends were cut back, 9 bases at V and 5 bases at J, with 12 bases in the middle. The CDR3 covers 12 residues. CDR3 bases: TGTGCCAGCCAACCGCCGGGAGATACGCAGTATTTT. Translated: CASQPPGDTQYF. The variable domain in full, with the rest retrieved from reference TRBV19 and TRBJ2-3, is DGGITQSPKYLFRKEGQNVTLSCEQNLNHDAMYWYRQDPGQGLRLIYYSQIVNDFQKGDIAEGYSVSREKKESFPLTVTSAQKNPTAFYLCASQPPGDTQYFGPGTRLTVL.